This T cell receptor (beta chain) was observed in a study of brain T cells in children with intractable seizures. Only in-frame clones appear in the TCRdb table, and some are missing; sequencing was by immunoSEQ multiplex PCR. Among about 340,000 clones listed, over 90% were seen once. Time point noted: blood from clinic visit 5 months post-surgery; TSC patient then seizure free. The germline gives CDR1 SGDLS, CDR2 YYNGEE. This CDR3 is built from 15 residues. Trimming stripped 4 bases from V and 2 bases from J, with 15 bases between. The clonotype originates from a boy in the first two years of life with tuberous sclerosis and intractable seizures. The rearrangement joins TRBV9 to TRBJ2-5; tentatively, D is TRBD2 (6 bases). Specimen: peripheral blood, collected around 5 months after surgery. DNA for the CDR3: TGTGCCAGCAGCCCCCGACTAGGCCGACAAGAGACCCAGTACTTC. Translated: CASSPRLGRQETQYF.